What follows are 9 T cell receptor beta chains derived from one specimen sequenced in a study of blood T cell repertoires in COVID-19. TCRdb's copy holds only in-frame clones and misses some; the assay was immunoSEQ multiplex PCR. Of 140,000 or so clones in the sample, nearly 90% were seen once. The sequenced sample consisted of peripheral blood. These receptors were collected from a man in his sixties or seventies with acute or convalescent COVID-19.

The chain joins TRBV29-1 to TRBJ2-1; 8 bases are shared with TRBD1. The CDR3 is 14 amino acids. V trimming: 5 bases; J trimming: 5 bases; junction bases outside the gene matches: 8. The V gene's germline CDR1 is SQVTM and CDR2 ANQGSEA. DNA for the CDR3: TGCAGCGTTCGCAGGGGGCCATCTAACAATGAGCAGTTCTTC. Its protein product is CSVRRGPSNNEQFF.

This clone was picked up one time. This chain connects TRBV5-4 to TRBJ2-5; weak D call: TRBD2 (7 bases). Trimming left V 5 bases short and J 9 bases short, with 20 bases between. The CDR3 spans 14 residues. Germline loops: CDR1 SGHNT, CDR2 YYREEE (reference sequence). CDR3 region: CASSPEGGRGAQYF. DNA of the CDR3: TGTGCCAGCAGTCCGGAGGGGGGGCGAGGGGCCCAGTACTTC.

The chain's CDR3 is CALLRDRVRNEQYF. CDR3 coding DNA: TGTGCCCTTCTCAGGGACAGGGTGAGAAACGAGCAGTACTTC. V is TRBV2 and J is TRBJ2-7; TRBD1 aligns across 9 bases. Trimming cost V 11 bases and J 5 bases; bases outside gene matches: 13. The CDR3 consists of 14 residues. CDR1 is SNHLY and CDR2 is FYNNEI in the germline V gene.

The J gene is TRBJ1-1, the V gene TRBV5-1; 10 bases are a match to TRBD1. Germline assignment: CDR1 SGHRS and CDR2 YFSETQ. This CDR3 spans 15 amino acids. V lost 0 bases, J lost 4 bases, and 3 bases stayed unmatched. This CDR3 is CASSLGRTGGTEAFF. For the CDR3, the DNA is TGCGCCAGCAGCTTGGGTCGGACAGGGGGCACTGAAGCTTTCTTT.

CDR3 protein: CASSLGIRGPYNSPLHF. Here the CDR3 DNA reads TGTGCCAGCAGCTTAGGGATCAGGGGGCCCTATAATTCACCCCTCCACTTT. J is TRBJ1-6 and V is TRBV7-6, with TRBD1 matching 8 bases. This CDR3 comprises 17 residues. Germline loops: CDR1 SGHVS, CDR2 FNYEAQ. J was trimmed by 2 bases and V by 1 base; bases with no gene match: 4.

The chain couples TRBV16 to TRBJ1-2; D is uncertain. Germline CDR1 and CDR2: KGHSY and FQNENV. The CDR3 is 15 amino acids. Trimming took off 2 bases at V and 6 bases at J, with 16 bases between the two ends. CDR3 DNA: TGTGCCAGCAGCCAAGGGTCCGCTAGGAGTGATGGCTACACCTTC. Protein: CASSQGSARSDGYTF.

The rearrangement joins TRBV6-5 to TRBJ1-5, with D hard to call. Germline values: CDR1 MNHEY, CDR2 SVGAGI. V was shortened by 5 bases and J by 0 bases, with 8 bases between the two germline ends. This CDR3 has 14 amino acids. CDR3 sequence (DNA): TGTGCCAGCAGTACAAGTTATAGCAATCAGCCCCAGCATTTT. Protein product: CASSTSYSNQPQHF.

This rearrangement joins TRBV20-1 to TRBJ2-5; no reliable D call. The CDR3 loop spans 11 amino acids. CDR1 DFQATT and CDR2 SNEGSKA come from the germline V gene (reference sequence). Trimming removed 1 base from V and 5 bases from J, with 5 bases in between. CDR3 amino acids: CSARAMETQYF. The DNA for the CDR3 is TGCAGTGCTAGAGCAATGGAGACCCAGTACTTC.

CDR3 residues: CASSDRTSLGEQFF. The CDR3, as DNA: TGTGCCAGCAGCGATCGGACTTCTTTGGGGGAGCAGTTCTTC. The chain recombines TRBV5-4 with TRBJ2-1, with a possible D match to TRBD2 (5 bases). Looked up from germline, CDR1 is SGHNT and CDR2 is YYREEE (reference sequence). The V end lost 4 bases, the J end lost 10 bases, and 18 bases lay between the germline ends. This CDR3 spans 14 amino acids.